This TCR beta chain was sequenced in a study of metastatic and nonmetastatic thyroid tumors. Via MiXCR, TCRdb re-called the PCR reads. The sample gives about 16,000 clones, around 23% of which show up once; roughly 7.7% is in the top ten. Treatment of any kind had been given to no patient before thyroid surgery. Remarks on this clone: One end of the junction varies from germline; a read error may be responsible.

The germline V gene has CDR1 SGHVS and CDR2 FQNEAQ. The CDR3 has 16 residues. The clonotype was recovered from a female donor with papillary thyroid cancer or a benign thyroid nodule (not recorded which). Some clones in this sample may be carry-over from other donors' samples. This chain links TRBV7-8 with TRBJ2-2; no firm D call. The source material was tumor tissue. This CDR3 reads CASSFVGTPNTVELFF. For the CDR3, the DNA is TGTGCCAGTAGCTTTGTTGGAACCCCGAACACCGTGGAGCTGTTTTTT.